This T cell receptor beta chain was sequenced in a study of T cells in localized non-small cell lung cancer. This clone was observed a few times. Its matching antigen is unknown. Study findings and constraints: Longer overall survival was associated with a higher density of T cells in the blood. Compared with tumor, uninvolved adjacent lung displayed greater T cell clonality, ranking highest overall. Appearances in adjacent lung were noted for a median approximately 50 of the top 100 tumor clones. Heterogeneity is still possible, as just one tumor region was sequenced.

The CDR3 totals 15 residues. V lost 2 bases and J lost 6, with 14 bases in between. Germline-derived CDR1 and CDR2 are SGDLS and YYNGEE. Profiled with immunoSEQ multiplex PCR; TCRdb holds only in-frame clones, not every one. The profile covers tens of thousands of clones, with around 80% appearing a single time and about 19% taken by the ten largest. This TCR was sampled from a man aged 40 to 69 with stage II squamous cell lung carcinoma. V and J are TRBV9 and TRBJ2-2; D could derive from TRBD1 or TRBD2 (6 bases each). The specimen comprised PBMCs, sampled before any cancer treatment. Here the CDR3 DNA reads TGTGCCAGCAGCGTGGATCTTAGGGGGGCCGGGGAGCTGTTTTTT. This translates into CASSVDLRGAGELFF.